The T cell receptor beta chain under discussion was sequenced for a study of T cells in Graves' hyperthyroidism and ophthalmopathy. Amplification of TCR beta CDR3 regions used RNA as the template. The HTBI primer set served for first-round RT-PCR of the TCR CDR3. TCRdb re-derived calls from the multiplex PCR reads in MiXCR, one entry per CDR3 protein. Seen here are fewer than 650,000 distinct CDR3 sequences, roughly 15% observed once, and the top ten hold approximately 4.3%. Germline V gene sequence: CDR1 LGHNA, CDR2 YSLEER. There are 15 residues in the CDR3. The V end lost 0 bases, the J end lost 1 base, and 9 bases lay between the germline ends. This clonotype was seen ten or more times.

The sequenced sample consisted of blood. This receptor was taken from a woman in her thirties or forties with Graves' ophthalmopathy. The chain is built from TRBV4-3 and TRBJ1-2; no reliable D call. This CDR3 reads CASSQDSSVNYGYTF. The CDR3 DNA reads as TGCGCCAGCAGCCAAGATTCATCAGTTAACTATGGCTACACCTTC.